These 15 T cell receptor beta chains were sequenced from one sample in a study of shared clonotypes between healthy human individuals. Assay used: immunoSEQ multiplex PCR; TCRdb lists only in-frame clones, some missing. The sample records 2 million to 2.5 million clones, 80% to 95% being singletons. Sequenced material: naive CD4+ T cells from PBMCs. Subset reported: CD45RA+ positively selected. The receptor set was obtained from a man between 18 and 35 years old in good health. Some clones in this sample may be carry-over from other donors' samples.

This clone was observed a few times. The CDR3 loop reads CASSLAPTSETKEKLFF. Written as DNA, the CDR3 is TGTGCCAGCAGCTTAGCCCCCACGTCGGAGACGAAGGAAAAACTGTTTTTT. V usage is TRBV7-9 and J usage is TRBJ1-4; D call uncertain. Germline values: CDR1 SEHNR, CDR2 FQNEAQ (reference sequence). This CDR3 has 17 amino acids. The ends were cut back, 0 bases at V and 8 bases at J, with 19 bases in the middle.

The gene calls are TRBV2 and TRBJ2-5; D is undetermined. The CDR3 runs to 13 residues. CDR1 is SNHLY and CDR2 is FYNNEI in the germline V gene. V gave up 10 bases and J gave up 8 bases, with 20 bases separating them. CDR3 sequence reads: CATELRFRVTQYF. DNA of the CDR3: TGTGCCACTGAGCTGAGATTTAGAGTTACCCAGTACTTC.

The genes are TRBV7-9 and TRBJ1-6; possibly TRBD1 for D (5 bases). V was clipped by 5 bases and J by 6 bases, with 8 bases between them. The length of the CDR3 is 13 residues. Germline CDR1 SEHNR, CDR2 FQNEAQ (reference sequence). CDR3 nucleotide sequence: TGTGCCAGCAGCCTGGGACTTAATTCACCCCTCCACTTT. The encoded protein is CASSLGLNSPLHF.

The CDR3 here is CASSQNRGRGRRDTF. Written as DNA, the CDR3 is TGTGCCAGCAGCCAAAACAGGGGACGGGGAAGGAGGGACACCTTC. V and J are TRBV6-5 and TRBJ1-2; 7 nucleotides agree with TRBD1. Looked up from germline, CDR1 is MNHEY and CDR2 is SVGAGI. The CDR3 consists of 15 residues. The V segment lost 6 bases and the J segment 12 bases; nucleotides outside the gene matches: 19.

This clone was observed a few times. The same CDR3 also results from other DNA sequences found in this sample. This rearrangement joins TRBV5-1 to TRBJ2-1, with D uncertain. The germline V gene has CDR1 SGHRS and CDR2 YFSETQ. The V and J ends lost 0 bases and 0 bases respectively, with 7 bases between them. CDR3 length equals 15 residues. CDR3 loop: CASSLVGSSYNEQFF. The CDR3 nucleotides are TGCGCCAGCAGCTTGGTAGGAAGCTCCTACAATGAGCAGTTCTTC. Filled out from reference TRBV5-1 and TRBJ2-1, the complete variable domain reads KAGVTQTPRYLIKTRGQQVTLSCSPISGHRSVSWYQQTPGQGLQFLFEYFSETQRNKGNFPGRFSGRQFSNSRSEMNVSTLELGDSALYLCASSLVGSSYNEQFFGPGTRLTVL.

The chain carries TRBV4-3 and TRBJ2-7; 9 bases align to TRBD1. The CDR3 is 16 residues long. Germline V gene data show CDR1 as LGHNA and CDR2 as YSLEER. Trimming at V came to 0 bases and at J to 2 bases, leaving 5 bases not matched to a gene. The CDR3: CASSQEPGTGTYEQYF. The CDR3 DNA follows: TGCGCCAGCAGCCAAGAGCCCGGGACAGGGACCTACGAGCAGTACTTC.

In regard to this clone: The same CDR3 also results from other DNA sequences found in this sample. The DNA of the CDR3 is TGCGCCAGCAGCCCCGGGACAGTTTACAATGAGCAGTTCTTC. Its translation: CASSPGTVYNEQFF. This sequence joins TRBV5-1 and TRBJ2-1, with 7 bases aligning to TRBD1. Germline CDR1 and CDR2: SGHRS and YFSETQ. The CDR3 sequence is 14 residues long. V lost 4 bases to trimming and J lost 4 bases; unmatched junction nucleotides: 5. The variable domain in full, completed from reference TRBV5-1 and TRBJ2-1, reads KAGVTQTPRYLIKTRGQQVTLSCSPISGHRSVSWYQQTPGQGLQFLFEYFSETQRNKGNFPGRFSGRQFSNSRSEMNVSTLELGDSALYLCASSPGTVYNEQFFGPGTRLTVL.

The count of this clone is one. The rearrangement uses TRBV7-8 and TRBJ2-1; a possible D gene is TRBD2 (5 bases). The CDR3 length is 15 residues. Germline CDR1 SGHVS, CDR2 FQNEAQ. V dropped 7 bases and J dropped 0 bases, with 13 bases sitting between them. This CDR3 is CASIVGEISYNEQFF. As DNA, the CDR3 is TGTGCCAGCATTGTCGGGGAGATCTCCTACAATGAGCAGTTCTTC. Combining the CDR3 with reference TRBV7-8 and TRBJ2-1 gives the whole variable domain GAGVSQSPRYKVAKRGQDVALRCDPISGHVSLFWYQQALGQGPEFLTYFQNEAQLDKSGLPSDRFFAERPEGSVSTLKIQRTQQEDSAVYLCASIVGEISYNEQFFGPGTRLTVL.

The chain is built from TRBV5-1 and TRBJ2-1; 7 nucleotides line up with TRBD1. The CDR3 loop spans 16 amino acids. V lost 1 base to trimming and J lost 3 bases; unmatched junction nucleotides: 7. Germline loops: CDR1 SGHRS, CDR2 YFSETQ. CDR3 protein: CASSLMAGGHYNEQFF. The CDR3 coding sequence is TGCGCCAGCAGCTTGATGGCAGGGGGACACTACAATGAGCAGTTCTTC.

The V call is TRBV7-2, the J call TRBJ2-7; D is ambiguous. Trimming took off 1 base at V and 4 bases at J, with 8 bases between the two ends. Germline V gene lookup returns CDR1 SGHTA and CDR2 FQGNSA. The length of the CDR3 is 13 residues. CDR3 DNA sequence: TGTGCCAGCAGCTTAGGGGTAATGTACGAGCAGTACTTC. Translation: CASSLGVMYEQYF.

This clone was detected only once. This chain connects TRBV19 to TRBJ2-7, with D possibly being TRBD1 (5 bases). The CDR3 has 13 amino acids. Germline CDR1 is LNHDA and CDR2 is SQIVND (reference sequence). Trimming shortened V by 3 bases and J by 6 bases, and 12 bases separated the two germline ends. CDR3 amino acids: CASSIGGALEQYF. Written as DNA, the CDR3 is TGTGCCAGTAGTATCGGTGGGGCGCTCGAGCAGTACTTC.

The chain has TRBV29-1 and TRBJ2-1; no definite D call. The V and J ends lost 7 bases and 2 bases respectively, with 15 bases between them. Germline V lookup: CDR1 SQVTM, CDR2 ANQGSEA. CDR3 length equals 14 residues. The chain's CDR3 is CSAWVGSAYNEQFF. CDR3 in DNA: TGCAGCGCTTGGGTCGGGTCAGCCTACAATGAGCAGTTCTTC.

CDR3 sequence (DNA): TGTGCCAGCTCACCCCCGGGGTCTCCCCGAGAGCAGTACTTC. It yields the protein CASSPPGSPREQYF. This sequence joins TRBV18 and TRBJ2-7, with a tentative D call TRBD2 (5 bases). The CDR3 spans 14 residues. V gave up 3 bases and J gave up 7 bases, with 16 bases separating them. Germline-derived CDR1 and CDR2 are KGHSH and LQKENI.

The rearrangement uses TRBV18 and TRBJ2-2, with TRBD1 matching over 7 bases. The V gene end was trimmed by 6 bases and the J gene end by 6 bases; junction bases not matched to a gene: 4. Germline CDR1 reads KGHSH; CDR2 reads LQKENI. The CDR3 runs 13 residues. The CDR3 sequence: CASSRDRAGELFF. The CDR3 DNA is TGTGCCAGCTCCCGAGACAGGGCCGGGGAGCTGTTTTTT.

The chain links TRBV19 to TRBJ2-7, with 10 bases lining up with TRBD1. The length of the CDR3 is 13 residues. V was clipped by 8 bases and J by 3 bases; unmatched bases: 4. Germline-derived CDR1 and CDR2 are LNHDA and SQIVND (reference sequence). CDR3 region: CASGRTGGYEQYF. The CDR3 DNA reads TGTGCCAGTGGCCGGACAGGGGGCTACGAGCAGTACTTC.